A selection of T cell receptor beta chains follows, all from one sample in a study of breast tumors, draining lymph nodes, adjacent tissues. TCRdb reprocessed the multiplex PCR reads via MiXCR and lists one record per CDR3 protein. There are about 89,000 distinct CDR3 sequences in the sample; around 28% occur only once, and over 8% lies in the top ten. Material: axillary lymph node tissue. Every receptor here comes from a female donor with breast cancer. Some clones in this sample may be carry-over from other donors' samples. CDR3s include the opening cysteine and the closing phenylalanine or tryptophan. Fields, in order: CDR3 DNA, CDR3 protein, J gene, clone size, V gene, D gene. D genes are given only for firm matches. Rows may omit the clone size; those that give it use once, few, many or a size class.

CDR3 DNA: TGTGCCAGTAGTTATAACACCGGGGAGCTGTTTTTT; CDR3 protein: CASSYNTGELFF; J gene: TRBJ2-2; clone size: many; V gene: TRBV19; D gene: .
CDR3 DNA: TGCGGCGCTCGCCCTGGGACAGGGGGTGGTGAAGAGCAGTACTTC; CDR3 protein: CGARPGTGGGEEQYF; J gene: TRBJ2-7; clone size: .; V gene: TRBV29-1; D gene: TRBD1
CDR3 DNA: TGTGCCATCAGTGAGCCGGGACAGGGGAGCTCTGGGGCCAACGTCCTGACTTTC; CDR3 protein: CAISEPGQGSSGANVLTF; J gene: TRBJ2-6; clone size: .; V gene: TRBV10-3; D gene: TRBD1
CDR3 DNA: TGTGCCAGCAGATTGGACTACACAGATACGCAGTATTTT; CDR3 protein: CASRLDYTDTQYF; J gene: TRBJ2-3; clone size: many; V gene: TRBV12-3/TRBV12-4; D gene: .
CDR3 DNA: TGTGCCAGCAGCCCTTCCCCACTAGCGGGTCGGAACGAGCAGTACTTC; CDR3 protein: CASSPSPLAGRNEQYF; J gene: TRBJ2-7; clone size: many; V gene: TRBV7-2; D gene: TRBD2
CDR3 DNA: TGTGCCAGCAGTTCTGACGGGGGGCGATGGGAGACCCAGTACTTC; CDR3 protein: CASSSDGGRWETQYF; J gene: TRBJ2-5; clone size: many; V gene: TRBV7-2; D gene: .
CDR3 DNA: TGCAGTGCTAAGCCAGCGGGAGGGCCGGGAACCGGGGAGCTGTTTTTT; CDR3 protein: CSAKPAGGPGTGELFF; J gene: TRBJ2-2; clone size: many; V gene: TRBV20-1; D gene: TRBD2
CDR3 DNA: TGCGCCAGCAGCCAGTCTAACCGACAACGGACGCAGGGACCCCTCCACTTT; CDR3 protein: CASSQSNRQRTQGPLHF; J gene: TRBJ1-6; clone size: .; V gene: TRBV4-1; D gene: .
CDR3 DNA: TGTGCCACCGGAGAGAGGGGTTCGCCCTACAATGAGCAGTTCTTC; CDR3 protein: CATGERGSPYNEQFF; J gene: TRBJ2-1; clone size: many; V gene: TRBV11-3; D gene: .
CDR3 DNA: TGTGCCAGTAGGGAACAGAGCTCTGGAAACACCATATATTTT; CDR3 protein: CASREQSSGNTIYF; J gene: TRBJ1-3; clone size: few; V gene: TRBV19; D gene: .
CDR3 DNA: TGCAGTGCTTCTCTCGGGGGCGCGGGCAATCAGCCCCAGCATTTT; CDR3 protein: CSASLGGAGNQPQHF; J gene: TRBJ1-5; clone size: many; V gene: TRBV20-1; D gene: .
CDR3 DNA: TGTGCCAGCAGCTCCCAGCCGAACACTGAAGCTTTCTTT; CDR3 protein: CASSSQPNTEAFF; J gene: TRBJ1-1; clone size: many; V gene: TRBV12-3/TRBV12-4; D gene: .
CDR3 DNA: TGTGCCAGCAGCTTAGGGACAGGGGGCGTGTTAGGTGAAAAACTGTTTTTT; CDR3 protein: CASSLGTGGVLGEKLFF; J gene: TRBJ1-4; clone size: many; V gene: TRBV7-9; D gene: TRBD1
CDR3 DNA: TGTGCCAGCAGGAGGGGCCAGACCTACAATGAGCAGTTCTTC; CDR3 protein: CASRRGQTYNEQFF; J gene: TRBJ2-1; clone size: many; V gene: TRBV12-3/TRBV12-4; D gene: .
CDR3 DNA: TGTGCCAGCAGCTTAACTTCTCTTCAGCCCCAGCATTTT; CDR3 protein: CASSLTSLQPQHF; J gene: TRBJ1-5; clone size: many; V gene: TRBV7-8; D gene: .
CDR3 DNA: TGTGCCAGCAGCCAAGATAGAAGTGAGCAGTTCTTC; CDR3 protein: CASSQDRSEQFF; J gene: TRBJ2-1; clone size: many; V gene: TRBV3-1; D gene: .
CDR3 DNA: TGTGCCAGCAGCCGAGTAGCGGGGTCCAAAAACATTCAGTACTTC; CDR3 protein: CASSRVAGSKNIQYF; J gene: TRBJ2-4; clone size: many; V gene: TRBV7-9; D gene: TRBD2
CDR3 DNA: TGTGCCACCAGCAGAGATAACGGACAGCCCCAGCATTTT; CDR3 protein: CATSRDNGQPQHF; J gene: TRBJ1-5; clone size: few; V gene: TRBV15; D gene: .
CDR3 DNA: TGTGCCAGCAGTGATTTCGTGATAAGGGAGACCCAGTACTTC; CDR3 protein: CASSDFVIRETQYF; J gene: TRBJ2-5; clone size: .; V gene: TRBV2; D gene: .
CDR3 DNA: TGTGCCAGCAGCTTAGATGGAGGGGGCCTAAATTCACCCCTCCACTTT; CDR3 protein: CASSLDGGGLNSPLHF; J gene: TRBJ1-6; clone size: .; V gene: TRBV7-3; D gene: TRBD1
CDR3 DNA: TGTGCCAGCAGCGTGAGGCTAGCGGGGCCAGATACGCAGTATTTT; CDR3 protein: CASSVRLAGPDTQYF; J gene: TRBJ2-3; clone size: many; V gene: TRBV9; D gene: TRBD2
CDR3 DNA: TGCAGTGCAGGGGCAGGGGCGGGAGATGAGCAGTTCTTC; CDR3 protein: CSAGAGAGDEQFF; J gene: TRBJ2-1; clone size: many; V gene: TRBV20-1; D gene: .
CDR3 DNA: TGTGCCAGCAGCCAAGTATCCGGACAGGGAGTAGAGACCCAGTACTTC; CDR3 protein: CASSQVSGQGVETQYF; J gene: TRBJ2-5; clone size: many; V gene: TRBV3-1; D gene: TRBD1
CDR3 DNA: TGTGCCAGCAGTGAATATAGAGCGGGAGTCTACGAGCAGTACTTC; CDR3 protein: CASSEYRAGVYEQYF; J gene: TRBJ2-7; clone size: many; V gene: TRBV25-1; D gene: TRBD2
CDR3 DNA: TGCGCCAGCAGCTGGCAGGGTCTGAACGCTGAAGCTTTCTTT; CDR3 protein: CASSWQGLNAEAFF; J gene: TRBJ1-1; clone size: .; V gene: TRBV5-1; D gene: .
CDR3 DNA: TGTGCCAGCAGTTTAGACCGTCTTAGCAATCAGCCCCAGCATTTT; CDR3 protein: CASSLDRLSNQPQHF; J gene: TRBJ1-5; clone size: many; V gene: TRBV12-3/TRBV12-4; D gene: .
CDR3 DNA: TGTGCCAGCAGCCAAGAAGCCTTGGGAAGTACCTACGAGCAGTACTTC; CDR3 protein: CASSQEALGSTYEQYF; J gene: TRBJ2-7; clone size: many; V gene: TRBV4-2; D gene: .
CDR3 DNA: TGTGCCAGCAGCTTAGGACCCCCGGGTCAGCCCCAGCATTTT; CDR3 protein: CASSLGPPGQPQHF; J gene: TRBJ1-5; clone size: .; V gene: TRBV7-2; D gene: .
CDR3 DNA: TGTGCCAGCAGTTACTCCTATGGGCCGGACAAAGAGCTGTTTTTT; CDR3 protein: CASSYSYGPDKELFF; J gene: TRBJ2-2; clone size: many; V gene: TRBV6-5; D gene: .
CDR3 DNA: TGTGCCAGTAGTATTCCCACAGGAGGGGGCAATGAGCAGTTCTTC; CDR3 protein: CASSIPTGGGNEQFF; J gene: TRBJ2-1; clone size: many; V gene: TRBV19; D gene: .
CDR3 DNA: TGTGCCAGCAGTGAAGGACGCAGCACCGGGGAGCTGTTTTTT; CDR3 protein: CASSEGRSTGELFF; J gene: TRBJ2-2; clone size: many; V gene: TRBV6-1; D gene: .
CDR3 DNA: TGTGCCAGCAGCCAAGTTGAGCGGGAGGGCTACGAGCAGTACTTC; CDR3 protein: CASSQVEREGYEQYF; J gene: TRBJ2-7; clone size: many; V gene: TRBV3-2; D gene: .
CDR3 DNA: TGTGCCACCAGACCTGGCGCAAGCACAGATACGCAGTATTTT; CDR3 protein: CATRPGASTDTQYF; J gene: TRBJ2-3; clone size: .; V gene: TRBV24-1; D gene: .
CDR3 DNA: TGTGCCAGCAGCCGAAACGGGAGGGCGAATTGTTCTGGAAACACCATATATTTT; CDR3 protein: CASSRNGRANCSGNTIYF; J gene: TRBJ1-3; clone size: .; V gene: TRBV9; D gene: .
CDR3 DNA: TGTGCCAGCAGCTTAGGTTTGAGGGAGCAGTTCTTC; CDR3 protein: CASSLGLREQFF; J gene: TRBJ2-1; clone size: many; V gene: TRBV7-9; D gene: .
CDR3 DNA: TGTGCCAGCAGCCCGTCTTCCACAGATACGCAGTATTTT; CDR3 protein: CASSPSSTDTQYF; J gene: TRBJ2-3; clone size: .; V gene: TRBV7-3; D gene: .
CDR3 DNA: TGTGCCACCAGTGATCCGGGACAGGGGAATGGCTACACCTTC; CDR3 protein: CATSDPGQGNGYTF; J gene: TRBJ1-2; clone size: .; V gene: TRBV24-1; D gene: TRBD1
CDR3 DNA: TGCAGTGCTGAGGGTGCCTACGAGCAGTACTTC; CDR3 protein: CSAEGAYEQYF; J gene: TRBJ2-7; clone size: many; V gene: TRBV20-1; D gene: .
CDR3 DNA: TGTGCCAGTAGTATCGGACTGGGACCAGATACGCAGTATTTT; CDR3 protein: CASSIGLGPDTQYF; J gene: TRBJ2-3; clone size: many; V gene: TRBV19; D gene: .